These 9 T cell receptor beta chains came from one sample sequenced in a study of OX40 agonist ivuxolimab in advanced cancers. Generated by immunoSEQ multiplex PCR, the TCRdb table keeps only in-frame clones and is missing some. The table lists around 40,000 clones, about 85% of them singletons, with around 5% in the top ten. This specimen consisted of CD4+ or CD8+ T cells sorted from blood, obtained in a trial of the OX40 agonist ivuxolimab. The receptors stem from an adult with an advanced solid tumor such as melanoma, head and neck, liver or kidney cancer.

CDR3 residues: CASSQPGHTGYTF. The CDR3 DNA follows: TGTGCCAGCAGCCAACCCGGACATACCGGCTACACCTTC. This chain joins TRBV14 and TRBJ1-2, with TRBD1 as a possible D gene (5 bases). V was trimmed by 2 bases and J by 8 bases, leaving 12 bases between them. There are 13 residues in the CDR3. Germline loops: CDR1 SGHDN, CDR2 FVKESK.

The chain links TRBV5-1 to TRBJ2-7; TRBD1 aligns across 10 bases. The V and J ends lost 1 base and 0 bases, in that order; junction bases with no gene match: 4. This CDR3 is built from 16 residues. The germline V gene encodes CDR1 SGHRS and CDR2 YFSETQ. The CDR3 region is CASSLRGQGYSYEQYF. As DNA, the CDR3 is TGCGCCAGCAGCTTGCGGGGACAGGGGTACTCCTACGAGCAGTACTTC.

The rearrangement links TRBV7-6 to TRBJ1-6, with D perhaps TRBD1 (6 bases). Trimming cost V 2 bases and J 6 bases, with 8 bases left between them. CDR1 SGHVS and CDR2 FNYEAQ come from the germline V gene. This CDR3 comprises 14 residues. The CDR3 is CASSLKGVNSPLHF. CDR3 coding DNA: TGTGCCAGCAGCTTAAAGGGGGTTAATTCACCCCTCCACTTT.

The chain employs TRBV2 and TRBJ2-5, with 9 positions matching TRBD2. Germline V gene sequence: CDR1 SNHLY, CDR2 FYNNEI. Trimming removed 7 bases from V and 4 bases from J; junction bases left unmatched: 13. CDR3 length: 16 residues. CDR3 sequence reads: CASTPGSGGRSETQYF. The CDR3 DNA is TGTGCCAGCACCCCAGGGAGCGGGGGGCGTTCAGAGACCCAGTACTTC.

The V gene is TRBV11-2, the J gene TRBJ1-6; 7 bases line up with TRBD1. The J segment lost 9 bases and the V segment lost 1 base, leaving 6 bases of the junction unmatched. The germline V gene encodes CDR1 SGHAT and CDR2 FQNNGV. CDR3 length: 15 residues. The CDR3 bases are TGTGCCAGCAGCTTAGGGACAGGTCCCTCTTCACCCCTCCACTTT. Amino acids: CASSLGTGPSSPLHF.

The chain uses TRBV6-4 and TRBJ2-3; 7 bases align to TRBD1. Germline V CDR1 and CDR2: MRHNA, SNTAGT. The CDR3 has 14 residues. Trimming cost V 9 bases and J 0 bases; bases outside gene matches: 6. The CDR3 sequence is CASRKQGSTDTQYF. The CDR3 DNA is TGTGCCAGTCGGAAACAGGGGAGCACAGATACGCAGTATTTT.

The chain employs TRBV29-1 and TRBJ2-1; tentatively, D is TRBD2 (6 bases). The CDR3 contains 12 residues. Germline loops: CDR1 SQVTM, CDR2 ANQGSEA. Trimming pared 4 bases from V and 5 bases from J, leaving 9 bases between. The CDR3, as DNA: TGCAGCGTTGGTCTAGCGAACAATGAGCAGTTCTTC. This codes for CSVGLANNEQFF.

This clone has only a few counts. The V gene is TRBV11-2, the J gene TRBJ2-2; D is undetermined. Germline V gives CDR1 SGHAT, CDR2 FQNNGV. The CDR3 totals 13 residues. V was pared by 3 bases and J by 0 bases, with 2 bases between. CDR3 nucleotides: TGTGCCAGCAGCTTCTCGAACACCGGGGAGCTGTTTTTT. This sequence encodes CASSFSNTGELFF.

DNA of the CDR3: TGTGCCAGCTCACCACGGGCTTTTGTCAGTATCTCTGGAAACACCATATATTTT. It yields the protein CASSPRAFVSISGNTIYF. The V call is TRBV18, the J call TRBJ1-3; D gene uncertain. This CDR3 is 18 amino acids long. Deletions cut 1 base from V and 0 bases from J, with 16 bases between. Germline assignment: CDR1 KGHSH and CDR2 LQKENI.